Below, 21 T cell receptor beta chains from the same sample are listed, as sequenced in a study of blood T cell repertoires in COVID-19 (dated by TCRdb to about 2020). Library prep was done by the immunoSEQ multiplex PCR assay. Drawn from immuneACCESS, this table holds only the in-frame rearrangements with V and J called that TCRdb kept. Clones are partly lost; checked studies trace under half to an unresolved V gene and leave the rest unexplained. In all, the sample holds approximately 100,000 clones, and 80% to 95% of those were seen once. The ten largest clones add up to 4.5% to 6% of the sample. The sequenced sample was peripheral blood. Source of these receptors: a man in his forties or fifties with active COVID-19.

The chain joins TRBV4-1 to TRBJ2-3; the match to TRBD2 covers 8 bases. V shed 4 bases, J shed 1 base, and the junction held 10 bases outside the gene matches. Germline V gene lookup returns CDR1 MGHRA and CDR2 YSYEKL. The CDR3 is 17 residues long. The CDR3, as DNA: TGCGCCAGCAGCCGTGGGAGCGGGGGAGGCGGCACAGATACGCAGTATTTT. Amino acids: CASSRGSGGGGTDTQYF.

The DNA of the CDR3 is TGCGCCAGCAGCCAAGATCCCCTAGCGGGAGGGCCGCACGAGCAGTACTTC. As protein: CASSQDPLAGGPHEQYF. The J gene is TRBJ2-7, the V gene TRBV4-1; 12 positions match TRBD2. The CDR3 consists of 17 residues. Germline V gene data show CDR1 as MGHRA and CDR2 as YSYEKL. V lost 0 bases and J lost 5; bases outside the gene matches: 8.

J is TRBJ1-2 and V is TRBV28, with unresolved D. The length of the CDR3 is 11 residues. In germline, CDR1 is MDHEN, CDR2 SYDVKM. The V and J ends lost 6 bases and 7 bases respectively, with 9 bases between them. This CDR3 reads CASSPGRGYTF. The CDR3 DNA reads TGTGCCAGCAGCCCTGGGCGTGGCTACACCTTC.

This rearrangement joins TRBV19 to TRBJ2-3; 10 bases match TRBD2. Germline V gene lookup returns CDR1 LNHDA and CDR2 SQIVND (reference sequence). CDR3 length equals 20 residues. The J segment lost 4 bases and the V segment lost 4 bases, leaving 20 bases of the junction unmatched. CDR3 sequence: CASSTPSSPSSGSGPDTQYF. The CDR3 DNA reads as TGTGCCAGTAGTACCCCCTCCTCCCCCTCTAGCGGGAGTGGCCCAGATACGCAGTATTTT.

The V call is TRBV15, the J call TRBJ1-1; 7 nucleotides line up with TRBD1. Germline V gene sequence: CDR1 LNHNV, CDR2 YYDKDF (reference sequence). This CDR3 is built from 16 residues. V was clipped by 3 bases and J by 6 bases; unmatched bases: 13. Here the CDR3 DNA reads TGTGCCACCAGCAGCCGAGATACCAGGGGGGTGCCTGAAGCTTTCTTT. Its translation: CATSSRDTRGVPEAFF.

The chain links TRBV7-8 to TRBJ2-3; D is perhaps TRBD1 (6 bases). The CDR3 has 16 amino acids. Trimming left V 0 bases short and J 0 bases short, with 10 bases between. CDR1 is SGHVS and CDR2 is FQNEAQ in the germline V gene. CDR3 loop: CASSLATGISTDTQYF. CDR3 nucleotides: TGTGCCAGCAGCTTAGCAACAGGGATTAGCACAGATACGCAGTATTTT.

The chain carries TRBV28 and TRBJ1-3; D uncertain. This CDR3 has 14 amino acids. CDR1 is MDHEN and CDR2 is SYDVKM in the germline V gene. The V end was cut by 7 bases, the J end by 0 bases, with 10 bases between. The CDR3 protein is CASMGSRSGNTIYF. In DNA, the CDR3 is TGTGCCAGCATGGGCAGCCGCTCTGGAAACACCATATATTTT. Together with reference TRBV28 and TRBJ1-3, the CDR3 gives the full variable domain: DVKVTQSSRYLVKRTGEKVFLECVQDMDHENMFWYRQDPGLGLRLIYFSYDVKMKEKGDIPEGYSVSREKKERFSLILESASTNQTSMYLCASMGSRSGNTIYFGEGSWLTVV.

J is TRBJ1-1 and V is TRBV9, with D perhaps matching TRBD1 (5 bases). The V gene's germline CDR1 is SGDLS and CDR2 YYNGEE. There are 15 residues in the CDR3. V shed 2 bases and J shed 0 bases, with 11 bases lying between them. The CDR3 is CASSVKPGMNTEAFF. The CDR3 region has the DNA TGTGCCAGCAGCGTTAAGCCAGGGATGAACACTGAAGCTTTCTTT.

The chain has TRBV6-6 and TRBJ2-7; TRBD1 matches 7 bases. The CDR3 contains 13 residues. Per the germline V gene, CDR1 is MNHNY and CDR2 is SVGAGI (reference sequence). The J segment lost 12 bases and the V segment lost 6 bases, leaving 14 bases of the junction unmatched. This CDR3 is CASRNSTGWSGYF. As DNA, the CDR3 is TGTGCCAGCAGAAACTCGACAGGGTGGTCTGGGTACTTC.

The genes are TRBV28 and TRBJ2-7; tentative D call: TRBD1 (6 bases). Trimming removed 4 bases at V and 9 bases at J, with 19 bases between. The germline CDR1 and CDR2 sequences are MDHEN and SYDVKM. The CDR3 has 14 residues. The CDR3 sequence is CASSSLGDNPWQYF. The CDR3 bases are TGTGCCAGCAGTTCCCTGGGGGACAACCCTTGGCAGTACTTC.

V gene TRBV14 combines with J gene TRBJ2-7; D is ambiguous. V lost 0 bases and J 9 bases, leaving 12 bases between the germline ends. This CDR3 contains 13 residues. Per the germline V gene, CDR1 is SGHDN and CDR2 is FVKESK. The DNA for the CDR3 is TGTGCCAGCAGCCAAGATAGAGGAATCGGGCAGTACTTC. As protein: CASSQDRGIGQYF. Supplemented by reference TRBV14 and TRBJ2-7, the full variable domain reads EAGVTQFPSHSVIEKGQTVTLRCDPISGHDNLYWYRRVMGKEIKFLLHFVKESKQDESGMPNNRFLAERTGGTYSTLKVQPAELEDSGVYFCASSQDRGIGQYFGPGTRLTVT.

The chain recombines TRBV6-6 with TRBJ2-1; D not resolved. In germline, CDR1 is MNHNY, CDR2 SVGAGI (reference sequence). The CDR3 is made up of 13 amino acids. V was pared by 0 bases and J by 8 bases, with 8 bases between. The CDR3 here is CASSYSGRYEQFF. The CDR3, as DNA: TGTGCCAGCAGTTACTCGGGCCGATATGAGCAGTTCTTC.

The table lists this clone with a count of one. The V and J genes are TRBV7-3 and TRBJ2-2; 10 bases fit TRBD1. CDR1 and CDR2 from the germline V gene are SGHTA and FQGTGA. Trimming at V came to 5 bases and at J to 6 bases, leaving 9 bases not matched to a gene. The CDR3 spans 16 residues. CDR3: CASSIYPGTGAGELFF. The CDR3 nucleotides are TGTGCCAGCAGCATATACCCCGGGACAGGGGCCGGGGAGCTGTTTTTT. The full variable domain, completed using reference TRBV7-3 and TRBJ2-2, is GAGVSQTPSNKVTEKGKYVELRCDPISGHTALYWYRQSLGQGPEFLIYFQGTGAADDSGLPNDRFFAVRPEGSVSTLKIQRTERGDSAVYLCASSIYPGTGAGELFFGEGSRLTVL.

The genes are TRBV10-1 and TRBJ1-1, with 8 bases matching TRBD1. CDR3 length equals 15 residues. Per germline, CDR1 WNHNN and CDR2 SYGVQD (reference sequence). The V and J ends lost 5 bases and 5 bases, in that order; junction bases with no gene match: 10. CDR3 sequence: CASSSRDRGGTEAFF. The CDR3, as DNA: TGCGCCAGCAGTTCCCGAGACAGGGGTGGTACTGAAGCTTTCTTT.

The chain employs TRBV7-9 and TRBJ1-2, with D uncertain. This CDR3 region has 15 residues. CDR1 is SEHNR and CDR2 is FQNEAQ in the germline V gene (reference sequence). Between the trimmed V and J ends, which lost 6 bases and 1 base, there was a span of 15 bases. CDR3 in DNA: TGTGCCAGCAGTCTGCAGACGACGGGTAACTATGGCTACACCTTC. This codes for CASSLQTTGNYGYTF.

This chain joins TRBV7-8 and TRBJ2-7; 9 nucleotides match TRBD1. This CDR3 is built from 15 residues. After removal of 5 bases from V and 0 bases from J, the junction contained 5 bases not matched to a gene. Germline V gene lookup returns CDR1 SGHVS and CDR2 FQNEAQ. CDR3 in DNA: TGTGCCAGCAGCAAGGGACAGGGAGCCTCCTACGAGCAGTACTTC. Translation: CASSKGQGASYEQYF.

The chain couples TRBV28 to TRBJ2-1; D remains unclear. Germline V gene sequence: CDR1 MDHEN, CDR2 SYDVKM. The V end lost 5 bases, the J end lost 4 bases, and 12 bases lay between the germline ends. This CDR3 spans 14 amino acids. The CDR3: CASSPQDWYNEQFF. The CDR3 DNA reads TGTGCCAGCAGTCCCCAAGACTGGTACAATGAGCAGTTCTTC. Full variable domain (remainder filled in from reference TRBV28 and TRBJ2-1): DVKVTQSSRYLVKRTGEKVFLECVQDMDHENMFWYRQDPGLGLRLIYFSYDVKMKEKGDIPEGYSVSREKKERFSLILESASTNQTSMYLCASSPQDWYNEQFFGPGTRLTVL.

This chain uses TRBV27 with TRBJ2-7, with TRBD1 as a possible D gene (6 bases). Germline V gives CDR1 MNHEY, CDR2 SMNVEV (reference sequence). The CDR3 length is 14 residues. Trimming stripped 4 bases from V and 4 bases from J, with 14 bases between. The CDR3 protein is CASSYREVGYEQYF. CDR3 coding DNA: TGTGCCAGCAGTTACAGGGAAGTGGGGTACGAGCAGTACTTC.

The V gene is TRBV28, the J gene TRBJ1-1, with 7 bases identical to TRBD1. CDR3 length: 14 amino acids. The V segment lost 7 bases and the J segment 3 bases; nucleotides outside the gene matches: 8. CDR1 is MDHEN and CDR2 is SYDVKM in the germline V gene. The CDR3 DNA sequence: TGTGCCAGCATCCCCCACAGGGGCCACACTGAAGCTTTCTTT. Translated, it gives CASIPHRGHTEAFF.

This clone was detected only once. This chain joins TRBV15 and TRBJ1-4; D uncertain. The CDR3 runs to 15 residues. CDR1 and CDR2 from the germline V gene are LNHNV and YYDKDF (reference sequence). V lost 0 bases, J lost 8 bases, and 13 bases lay in between. CDR3 loop: CATSRDDTHGEKLFF. The DNA of the CDR3 is TGTGCCACCAGCAGAGATGATACACACGGGGAAAAACTGTTTTTT.

The rearrangement uses TRBV2 and TRBJ1-1; D gene uncertain. Per germline, CDR1 SNHLY and CDR2 FYNNEI. Trimming left V 6 bases short and J 3 bases short, with 14 bases between. This CDR3 is 14 amino acids long. Here the CDR3 reads CASRRGGTDTEAFF. CDR3 bases: TGTGCCAGCAGGCGGGGAGGAACAGACACTGAAGCTTTCTTT.